This TCR beta chain appears in the sequencing data of a study of T cell changes during pregnancy in multiple sclerosis (dated by TCRdb to 2018 to 2020). Background on the whole study: Changes in the T cell repertoire over the course of pregnancy were examined in this study in women with multiple sclerosis.

Concerning this clone itself: The target of this receptor is not known. No per-base quality is available; no much larger clone lies one base away.

Libraries came from the immunoSEQ multiplex PCR assay. The source is immuneACCESS, and TCRdb retained only in-frame sequences with V and J called. Part of the clones is not carried over; for the studies checked, unresolved V genes explain less than half of this, and the remainder is unexplained. This sample holds 20,000 to 30,000 clones; 85% to 90% were observed only once. Around 0.93% of the sample is held by the ten biggest clonotypes. CDR1 LNHDA and CDR2 SQIVND are derived from the germline V gene (reference sequence). The junction shows trimming of 6 bases on V and 4 bases on J, and the gene matches do not reach 8 bases of it. The CDR3, cysteine through phenylalanine, is 15 amino acids long. The retained sequence is limited to the CDR3, 45 bases, with the frame set at the first base.

The sequence joins TRBV19 to TRBJ1-5; 8 bases in the middle match TRBD1. The sample was CD4+ T cells from peripheral blood mononuclear cells, taken in the second trimester of pregnancy. This TCR derives from a female donor in good health, enrolled as a control in a pregnancy study. The bases are TGTGCCAGTAGGGCCCAGGGGGCGTTTAATCAGCCCCAGCATTTT. It encodes CASRAQGAFNQPQHF. Outside the CDR3, residues come from the reference TRBV19 and TRBJ1-5 proteins, so the full variable domain is: DGGITQSPKYLFRKEGQNVTLSCEQNLNHDAMYWYRQDPGQGLRLIYYSQIVNDFQKGDIAEGYSVSREKKESFPLTVTSAQKNPTAFYLCASRAQGAFNQPQHFGDGTRLSIL.